One sample yielded the 7 T cell receptor beta chains listed below, sequenced in a study of regulatory T cells in long-lasting Graves disease. Documented time point: newly diagnosed GD, antithyroid drugs for less than 3 months. RNA isolated from PBMCs was used to make the TCR library. Arm-PCR with iRepertoire HTBI primers amplified the CDR3 regions for these TCR beta libraries. One entry per CDR3 protein results from TCRdb running MiXCR on the multiplex PCR reads. Of over 500,000 distinct CDR3 sequences in the sample, about 15% are singletons; the top ten hold around a sixth. The sample was also reused in another study, on T cells in Graves' hyperthyroidism and ophthalmopathy.

The input for sequencing was peripheral blood mononuclear cells (PBMCs), taken at new diagnosis, from a patient treated with antithyroid drugs. The origin of the receptors is a young woman with Graves disease.

The gene calls are TRBV5-4 and TRBJ1-2, with D unresolved. The CDR3 has 14 amino acids. With 5 bases removed from V and 4 bases from J, the gap between germline ends came to 15 bases. Germline V CDR1 and CDR2: SGHNT, YYREEE (reference sequence). The CDR3 region is CASSGSPGSYGYTF. The CDR3 DNA reads TGTGCCAGCAGTGGTAGTCCGGGGAGCTATGGCTACACCTTC.

This clonotype has a count of ten or more. V and J are TRBV7-9 and TRBJ2-5, with D tentatively TRBD1 (6 bases). V was trimmed by 1 base and J by 5 bases, leaving 11 bases between them. The CDR3 is made up of 14 amino acids. Germline V gene lookup returns CDR1 SEHNR and CDR2 FQNEAQ (reference sequence). The CDR3, as DNA: TGTGCCAGCAGCTTAGAGATTCAGGGGGAGACCCAGTACTTC. Translated, it gives CASSLEIQGETQYF.

Remarks on this clonotype: One end of the junction does not line up with germline, which may come from a read error. The rearrangement joins TRBV7-7 to TRBJ2-1; 12 nucleotides match TRBD2. Germline V gene data show CDR1 as SSHAT and CDR2 as FNYEAQ (reference sequence). CDR3 length equals 16 residues. CDR3 bases: TGTGCTAGCAGCCCTATAACTAGCGGGAGGCACGGTGAGCAGTTCTTC. Translation gives CASSPITSGRHGEQFF.

This clonotype was found a few times. The chain links TRBV19 to TRBJ2-2; D gene ambiguous. Germline V gene lookup returns CDR1 LNHDA and CDR2 SQIVND (reference sequence). There are 13 residues in the CDR3. Trimming took off 2 bases at V and 3 bases at J, with 4 bases between the two ends. DNA of the CDR3: TGTGCCAGTAGTATACGGGACACCGGGGAGCTGTTTTTT. Its protein product is CASSIRDTGELFF.

V usage is TRBV18 and J usage is TRBJ1-5, with D perhaps TRBD1 (5 bases). Trimming removed 2 bases from V and 5 bases from J, with 7 bases in between. This CDR3 is 13 amino acids long. Germline-derived CDR1 and CDR2 are KGHSH and LQKENI. This CDR3 reads CASSPGGDQPQHF. Here the CDR3 DNA reads TGTGCCAGCTCACCAGGGGGGGATCAGCCCCAGCATTTT.

This clonotype was seen ten or more times. The CDR3 spells CATSRTSVDSGELFF. The CDR3 DNA is TGTGCCACCAGCCGGACTAGCGTCGACTCCGGGGAGCTGTTTTTT. The J gene is TRBJ2-2, the V gene TRBV24-1; TRBD2 aligns across 9 bases. CDR1 and CDR2 from the germline V gene are KGHDR and SFDVKD. V shed 7 bases and J 6 bases; nucleotides not matched to a gene: 8. The CDR3 extends over 15 amino acids.

The CDR3 sequence: CASSYGDSPLHF. As DNA, the CDR3 is TGTGCCAGCAGTTACGGCGACTCACCCCTCCACTTT. The chain carries TRBV6-5 and TRBJ1-6; the D is unclear. Germline CDR1 reads MNHEY; CDR2 reads SVGAGI. Trimming left V 2 bases short and J 10 bases short, with 6 bases between. CDR3 length: 12 amino acids.